The TCR beta chain described here comes from a study of neurological immune-mediated disorders. The V end lost 2 bases, the J end lost 8 bases, and 9 bases lay between the germline ends. CDR1 MNHEY and CDR2 SVGEGT come from the germline V gene. The CDR3 has 12 amino acids. This clonotype was counted many times. Each CDR3 protein is one row after TCRdb ran MiXCR on the 5' RACE reads. The profile shows 60,000 to 85,000 distinct CDR3 sequences, roughly 4.8% of them singletons. J is TRBJ1-1 and V is TRBV6-2 or TRBV6-3; no reliable D call. Sequencing used PBMCs. The TCR comes from a woman in her 70s with multiple sclerosis. DNA for the CDR3: TGTGCCAGCAGTTACCCCCGTATAGAAGCTTTCTTT. It codes for CASSYPRIEAFF.